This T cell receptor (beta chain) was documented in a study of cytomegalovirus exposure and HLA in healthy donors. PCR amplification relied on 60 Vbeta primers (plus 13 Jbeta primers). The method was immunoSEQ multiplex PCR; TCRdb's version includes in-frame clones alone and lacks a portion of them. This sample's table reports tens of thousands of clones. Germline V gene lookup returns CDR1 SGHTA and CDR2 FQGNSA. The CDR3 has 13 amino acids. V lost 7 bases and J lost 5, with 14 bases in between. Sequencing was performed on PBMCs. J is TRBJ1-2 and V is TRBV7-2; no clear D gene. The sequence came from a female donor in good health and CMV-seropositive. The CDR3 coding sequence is TGTGCCAGCACCAAGACAAGCCAATATGGCTACACCTTC. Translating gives CASTKTSQYGYTF. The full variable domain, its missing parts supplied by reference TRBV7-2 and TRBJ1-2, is GAGVSQSPSNKVTEKGKDVELRCDPISGHTALYWYRQSLGQGLEFLIYFQGNSAPDKSGLPSDRFSAERTGGSVSTLTIQRTQQEDSAVYLCASTKTSQYGYTFGSGTRLTVV.